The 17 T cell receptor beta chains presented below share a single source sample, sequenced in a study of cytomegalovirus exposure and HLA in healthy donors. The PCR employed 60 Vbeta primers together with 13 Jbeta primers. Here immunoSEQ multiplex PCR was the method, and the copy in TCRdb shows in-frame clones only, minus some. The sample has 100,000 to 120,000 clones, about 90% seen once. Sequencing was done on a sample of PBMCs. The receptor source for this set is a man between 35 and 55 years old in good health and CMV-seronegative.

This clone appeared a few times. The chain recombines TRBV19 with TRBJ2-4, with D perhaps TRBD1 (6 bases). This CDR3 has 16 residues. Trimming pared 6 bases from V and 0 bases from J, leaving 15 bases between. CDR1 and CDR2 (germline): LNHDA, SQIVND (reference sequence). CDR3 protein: CASRVQGSLAKNIQYF. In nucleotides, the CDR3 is TGTGCCAGTAGAGTACAGGGTTCTTTAGCCAAAAACATTCAGTACTTC.

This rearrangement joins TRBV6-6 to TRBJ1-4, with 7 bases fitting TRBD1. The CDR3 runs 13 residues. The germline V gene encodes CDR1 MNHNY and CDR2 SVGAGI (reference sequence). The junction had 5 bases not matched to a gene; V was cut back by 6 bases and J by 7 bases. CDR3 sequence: CASRTGAGEKLFF. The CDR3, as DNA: TGTGCCAGCAGAACAGGGGCAGGTGAAAAACTGTTTTTT.

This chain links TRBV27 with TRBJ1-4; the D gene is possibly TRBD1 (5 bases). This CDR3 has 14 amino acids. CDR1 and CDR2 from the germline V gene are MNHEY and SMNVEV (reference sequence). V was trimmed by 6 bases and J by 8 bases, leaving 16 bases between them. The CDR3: CASRLGLPGEKLFF. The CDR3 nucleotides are TGTGCCAGCAGGCTGGGACTCCCGGGAGAAAAACTGTTTTTT.

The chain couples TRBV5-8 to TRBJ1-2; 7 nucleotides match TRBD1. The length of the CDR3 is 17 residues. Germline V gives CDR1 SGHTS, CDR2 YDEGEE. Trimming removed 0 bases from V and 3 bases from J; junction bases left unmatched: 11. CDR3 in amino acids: CASSLVKSQGFDYGYTF. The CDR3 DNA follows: TGTGCCAGCAGCTTGGTAAAGTCACAGGGGTTTGACTATGGCTACACCTTC.

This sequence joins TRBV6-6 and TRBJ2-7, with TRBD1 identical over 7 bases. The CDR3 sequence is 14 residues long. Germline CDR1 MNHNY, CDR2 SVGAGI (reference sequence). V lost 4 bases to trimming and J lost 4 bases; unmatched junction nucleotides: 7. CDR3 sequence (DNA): TGTGCCAGCAGTTCGGGGACAGTGATTTACGAGCAGTACTTC. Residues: CASSSGTVIYEQYF.

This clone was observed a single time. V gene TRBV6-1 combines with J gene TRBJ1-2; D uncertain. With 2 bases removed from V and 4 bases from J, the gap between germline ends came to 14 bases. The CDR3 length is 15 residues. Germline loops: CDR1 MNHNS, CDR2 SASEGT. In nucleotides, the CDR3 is TGTGCCAGCAGTGAACCGGCCGCTACAGTCTATGGCTACACCTTC. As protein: CASSEPAATVYGYTF.

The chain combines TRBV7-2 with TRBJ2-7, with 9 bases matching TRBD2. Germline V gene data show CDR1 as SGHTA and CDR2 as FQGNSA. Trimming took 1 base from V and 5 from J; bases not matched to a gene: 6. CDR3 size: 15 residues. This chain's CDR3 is CASSLGGAGGNEQYF. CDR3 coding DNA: TGTGCCAGCAGCTTAGGTGGAGCGGGGGGAAACGAGCAGTACTTC.

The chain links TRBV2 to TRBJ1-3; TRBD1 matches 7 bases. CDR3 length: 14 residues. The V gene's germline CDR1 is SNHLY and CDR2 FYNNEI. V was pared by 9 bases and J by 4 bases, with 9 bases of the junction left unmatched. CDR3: CARREGAKGNTIYF. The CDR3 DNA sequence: TGTGCCAGGAGAGAGGGGGCGAAGGGAAACACCATATATTTT.

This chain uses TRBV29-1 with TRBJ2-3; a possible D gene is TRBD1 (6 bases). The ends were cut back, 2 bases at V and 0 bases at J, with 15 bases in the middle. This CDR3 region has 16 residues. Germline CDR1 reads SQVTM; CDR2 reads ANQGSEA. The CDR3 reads CSVEQGQRISTDTQYF. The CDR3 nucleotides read TGCAGCGTTGAACAGGGGCAGCGGATTAGCACAGATACGCAGTATTTT.

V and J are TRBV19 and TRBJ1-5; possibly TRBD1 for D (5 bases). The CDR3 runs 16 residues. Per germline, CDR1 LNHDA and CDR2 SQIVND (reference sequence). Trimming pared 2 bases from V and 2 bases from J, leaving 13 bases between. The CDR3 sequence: CASSIQGGRGNQPQHF. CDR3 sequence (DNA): TGTGCCAGTAGTATACAGGGTGGACGGGGCAATCAGCCCCAGCATTTT.

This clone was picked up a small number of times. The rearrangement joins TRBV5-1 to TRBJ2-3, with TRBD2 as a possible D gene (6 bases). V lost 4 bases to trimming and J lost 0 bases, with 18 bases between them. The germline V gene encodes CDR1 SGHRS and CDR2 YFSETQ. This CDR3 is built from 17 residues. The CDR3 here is CASSHPIGGPSTDTQYF. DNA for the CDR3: TGCGCCAGCAGCCACCCTATCGGGGGACCTAGCACAGATACGCAGTATTTT.

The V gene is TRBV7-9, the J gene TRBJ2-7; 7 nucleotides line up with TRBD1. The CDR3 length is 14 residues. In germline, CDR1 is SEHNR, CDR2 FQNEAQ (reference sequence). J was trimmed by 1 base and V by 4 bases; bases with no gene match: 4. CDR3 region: CASSSGQVSYEQYF. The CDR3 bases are TGTGCCAGCAGCTCCGGACAGGTGTCCTACGAGCAGTACTTC.

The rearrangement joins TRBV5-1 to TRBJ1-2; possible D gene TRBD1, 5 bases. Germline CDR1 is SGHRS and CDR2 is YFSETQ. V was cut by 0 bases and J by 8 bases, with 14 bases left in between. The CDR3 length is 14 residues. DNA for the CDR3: TGCGCCAGCAGCTTGGTAGGGGCAGGGCAGGGCTACACCTTC. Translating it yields CASSLVGAGQGYTF.

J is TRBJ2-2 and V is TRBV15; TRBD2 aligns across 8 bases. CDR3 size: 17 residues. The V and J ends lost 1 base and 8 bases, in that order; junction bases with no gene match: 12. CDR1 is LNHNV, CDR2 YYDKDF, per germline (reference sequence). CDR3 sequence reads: CATSRGRGAPLRGELFF. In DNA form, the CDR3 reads TGTGCCACCAGCAGAGGGCGGGGGGCCCCCTTAAGAGGGGAGCTGTTTTTT. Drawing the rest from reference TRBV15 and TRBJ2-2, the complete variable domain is DAMVIQNPRYQVTQFGKPVTLSCSQTLNHNVMYWYQQKSSQAPKLLFHYYDKDFNNEADTPDNFQSRRPNTSFCFLDIRSPGLGDTAMYLCATSRGRGAPLRGELFFGEGSRLTVL.

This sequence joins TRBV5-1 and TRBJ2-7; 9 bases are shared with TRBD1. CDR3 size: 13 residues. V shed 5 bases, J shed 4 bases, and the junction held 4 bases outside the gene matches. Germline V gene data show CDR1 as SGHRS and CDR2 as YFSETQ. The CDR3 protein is CASRGTGLYEQYF. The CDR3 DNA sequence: TGCGCCAGCAGAGGGACAGGGCTGTACGAGCAGTACTTC.

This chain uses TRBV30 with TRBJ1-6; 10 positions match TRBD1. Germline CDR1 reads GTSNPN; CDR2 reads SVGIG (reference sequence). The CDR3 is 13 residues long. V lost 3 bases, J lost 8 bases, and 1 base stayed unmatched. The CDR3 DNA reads TGTGCCTGGAGGGGGACAGGGGATTCACCCCTCCACTTT. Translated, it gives CAWRGTGDSPLHF.

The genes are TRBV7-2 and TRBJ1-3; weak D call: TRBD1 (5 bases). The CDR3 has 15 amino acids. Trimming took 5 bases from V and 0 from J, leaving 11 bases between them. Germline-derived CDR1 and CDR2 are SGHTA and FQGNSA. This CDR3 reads CASSNRISSGNTIYF. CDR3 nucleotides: TGTGCCAGCAGCAACAGGATTAGCTCTGGAAACACCATATATTTT.